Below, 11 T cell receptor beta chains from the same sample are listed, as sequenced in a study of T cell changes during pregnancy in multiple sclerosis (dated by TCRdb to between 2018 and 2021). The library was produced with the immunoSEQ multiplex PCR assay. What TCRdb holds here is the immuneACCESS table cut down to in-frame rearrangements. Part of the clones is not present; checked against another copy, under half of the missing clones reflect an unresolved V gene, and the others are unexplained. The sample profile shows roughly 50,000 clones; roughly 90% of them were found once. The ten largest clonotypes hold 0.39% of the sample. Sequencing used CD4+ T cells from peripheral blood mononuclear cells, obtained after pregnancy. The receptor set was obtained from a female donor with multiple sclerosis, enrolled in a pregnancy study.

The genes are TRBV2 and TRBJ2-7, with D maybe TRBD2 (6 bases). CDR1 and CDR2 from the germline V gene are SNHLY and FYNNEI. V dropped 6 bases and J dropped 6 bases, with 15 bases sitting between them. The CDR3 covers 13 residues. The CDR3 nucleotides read TGTGCCAGCAGGGGTGGAGGGACTGCCGAGCAGTACTTC. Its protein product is CASRGGGTAEQYF.

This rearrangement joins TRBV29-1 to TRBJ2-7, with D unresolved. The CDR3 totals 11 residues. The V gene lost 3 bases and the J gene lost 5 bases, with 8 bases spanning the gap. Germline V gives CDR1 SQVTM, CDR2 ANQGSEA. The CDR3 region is CSVDQEHEQYF. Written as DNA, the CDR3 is TGCAGCGTTGATCAGGAACACGAGCAGTACTTC.

The chain's CDR3 is CASRTQLAKNIQYF. The CDR3 coding sequence is TGTGCCAGCAGAACACAGCTAGCCAAAAACATTCAGTACTTC. The chain has TRBV28 and TRBJ2-4; D not resolved. Trimming stripped 6 bases from V and 0 bases from J, with 9 bases between. Germline assignment: CDR1 MDHEN and CDR2 SYDVKM. The CDR3 is made up of 14 amino acids.

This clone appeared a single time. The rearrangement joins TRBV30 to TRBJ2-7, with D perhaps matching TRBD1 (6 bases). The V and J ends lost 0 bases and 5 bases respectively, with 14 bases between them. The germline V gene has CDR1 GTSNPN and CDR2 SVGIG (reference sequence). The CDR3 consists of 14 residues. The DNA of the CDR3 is TGTGCCTGGAGTGTACGAGCAGGGGCACACGAGCAGTACTTC. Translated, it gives CAWSVRAGAHEQYF. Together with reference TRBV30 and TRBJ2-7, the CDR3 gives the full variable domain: SQTIHQWPATLVQPVGSPLSLECTVEGTSNPNLYWYRQAAGRGLQLLFYSVGIGQISSEVPQNLSASRPQDRQFILSSKKLLLSDSGFYLCAWSVRAGAHEQYFGPGTRLTVT.

The CDR3 protein is CASSLGGRGDTQYF. The DNA for the CDR3 is TGTGCCAGCAGTTTAGGGGGCAGGGGAGATACGCAGTATTTT. This chain joins TRBV28 and TRBJ2-3, with D possibly matching TRBD1 (6 bases). The ends were cut back, 2 bases at V and 5 bases at J, with 11 bases in the middle. This CDR3 has 14 residues. Germline V lookup: CDR1 MDHEN, CDR2 SYDVKM.

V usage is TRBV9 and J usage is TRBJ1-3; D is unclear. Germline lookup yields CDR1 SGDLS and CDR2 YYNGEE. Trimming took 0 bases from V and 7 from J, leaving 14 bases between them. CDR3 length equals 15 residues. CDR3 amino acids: CASSVADGGLNTIYF. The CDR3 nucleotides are TGTGCCAGCAGCGTAGCCGACGGTGGACTCAACACCATATATTTT.

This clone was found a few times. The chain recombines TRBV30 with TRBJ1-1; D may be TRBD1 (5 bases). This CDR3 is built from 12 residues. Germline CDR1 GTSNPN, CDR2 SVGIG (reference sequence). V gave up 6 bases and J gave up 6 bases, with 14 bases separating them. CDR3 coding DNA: TGTGCCTGCACCGGCGGCAGGGCTGAAGCTTTCTTT. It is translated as CACTGGRAEAFF. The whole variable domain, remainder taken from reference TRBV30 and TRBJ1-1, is SQTIHQWPATLVQPVGSPLSLECTVEGTSNPNLYWYRQAAGRGLQLLFYSVGIGQISSEVPQNLSASRPQDRQFILSSKKLLLSDSGFYLCACTGGRAEAFFGQGTRLTVV.

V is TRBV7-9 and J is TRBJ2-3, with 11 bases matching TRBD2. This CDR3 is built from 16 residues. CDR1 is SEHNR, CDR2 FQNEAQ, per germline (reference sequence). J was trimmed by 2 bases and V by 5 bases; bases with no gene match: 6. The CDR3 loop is CASSDGLAGATDTQYF. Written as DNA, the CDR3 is TGTGCCAGCAGCGATGGACTAGCGGGCGCCACAGATACGCAGTATTTT.

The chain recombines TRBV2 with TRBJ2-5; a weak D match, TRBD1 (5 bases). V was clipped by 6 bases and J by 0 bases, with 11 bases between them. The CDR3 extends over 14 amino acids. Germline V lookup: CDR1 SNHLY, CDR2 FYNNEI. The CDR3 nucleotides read TGTGCCAGCAGACGACAGAAGTACCAAGAGACCCAGTACTTC. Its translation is CASRRQKYQETQYF.

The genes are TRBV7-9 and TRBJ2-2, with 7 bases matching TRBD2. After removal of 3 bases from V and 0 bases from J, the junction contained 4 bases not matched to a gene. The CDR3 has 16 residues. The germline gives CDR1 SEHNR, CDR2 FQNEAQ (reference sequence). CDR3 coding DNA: TGTGCCAGCAGCTTGGGGCTAGCGGCGAACACCGGGGAGCTGTTTTTT. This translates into CASSLGLAANTGELFF.

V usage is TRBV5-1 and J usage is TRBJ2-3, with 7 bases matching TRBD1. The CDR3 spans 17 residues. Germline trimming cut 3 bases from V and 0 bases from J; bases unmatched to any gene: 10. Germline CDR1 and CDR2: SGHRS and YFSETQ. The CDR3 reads CASSWGGGTASTDTQYF. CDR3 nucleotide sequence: TGCGCCAGCAGCTGGGGTGGTGGGACAGCTAGCACAGATACGCAGTATTTT.